Detailed here is one TCR beta chain. The antigen is not known. Trimming cost V 5 bases and J 2 bases; bases outside gene matches: 8. Per germline, CDR1 DFQATT and CDR2 SNEGSKA (reference sequence). The CDR3 has 14 amino acids. This sample was included in a study of T-cell reconstitution after alpha-beta-depleted transplantation in children. Study findings and constraints: Among T cells one year after transplant, newly produced cells accounted for most counts and diversity. Reportedly, alpha-beta T cells present about two months post-transplant originated from several hundred expanded clones of graft origin. Some patients owed their high day-60 TCRbeta diversity to surviving recipient T cells and thymic progenitors.

Molecular barcoding with unique molecular identifiers was used for the TCRbeta library. MiXCR was run by TCRdb on the PCR reads, yielding one entry per CDR3 protein. The table records approximately 980,000 distinct CDR3 sequences, less than 30% of them present only once. The clonotype originates from a boy under three years old who had a stem cell transplant for SCID, so the T cells may come from the graft donor. The gene calls are TRBV20-1 and TRBJ1-2; 7 bases align to TRBD1. The sequenced sample was PBMCs, mostly from graft donor cells, obtained 360 days after TCRalphabeta/CD19-depleted stem cell transplant. CDR3 loop: CSADGEGANYGYTF. The CDR3 coding sequence is TGCAGTGCTGATGGGGAGGGGGCAAACTATGGCTACACCTTC.